Shown below are 8 T cell receptor beta chains from a single sample sequenced in a study of T cells after posttransplantation cyclophosphamide. Profiled with immunoSEQ multiplex PCR; TCRdb holds only in-frame clones, not every one. The table has 47,000 or so clones, around nine tenths seen once. The sequenced sample consisted of PBMCs. The receptor source for this set is a woman aged 50 to 60 in good health and a related stem cell transplant donor.

This clone was detected once. The chain carries TRBV2 and TRBJ1-1; D ambiguous. Germline CDR1 and CDR2: SNHLY and FYNNEI. V lost 4 bases to trimming and J lost 7 bases, with 10 bases between them. The CDR3 has 12 residues. The CDR3 here is CASSASPFEAFF. DNA for the CDR3: TGTGCCAGCAGTGCTTCTCCCTTTGAAGCTTTCTTT. Together with reference TRBV2 and TRBJ1-1, the CDR3 gives the full variable domain: EPEVTQTPSHQVTQMGQEVILRCVPISNHLYFYWYRQILGQKVEFLVSFYNNEISEKSEIFDDQFSVERPDGSNFTLKIRSTKLEDSAMYFCASSASPFEAFFGQGTRLTVV.

The chain carries TRBV11-1 and TRBJ2-7, with 9 nucleotides matching TRBD1. The CDR3 covers 14 residues. CDR1 and CDR2 (germline): SGHAT, FQDESV (reference sequence). V was pared by 5 bases and J by 4 bases, with 6 bases of the junction left unmatched. CDR3 residues: CASSPPGQGYEQYF. The CDR3 region has the DNA TGTGCCAGCAGCCCCCCCGGACAGGGGTACGAGCAGTACTTC. The variable domain in full, completed from reference TRBV11-1 and TRBJ2-7, reads EAEVAQSPRYKITEKSQAVAFWCDPISGHATLYWYRQILGQGPELLVQFQDESVVDDSQLPKDRFSAERLKGVDSTLKIQPAELGDSAMYLCASSPPGQGYEQYFGPGTRLTVT.

V usage is TRBV11-2 and J usage is TRBJ2-3, with D perhaps TRBD2 (5 bases). Trimming stripped 7 bases from V and 4 bases from J, with 18 bases between. The CDR3 contains 15 residues. Germline values: CDR1 SGHAT, CDR2 FQNNGV. The CDR3 protein is CASIPWRSEADTQYF. The CDR3 DNA follows: TGTGCCAGCATCCCGTGGAGGTCGGAGGCAGATACGCAGTATTTT.

The table lists this clone with a few counts. V is TRBV7-2 and J is TRBJ1-2; 9 bases fit TRBD1. Germline loops: CDR1 SGHTA, CDR2 FQGNSA. After removal of 2 bases from V and 7 bases from J, the junction contained 11 bases not matched to a gene. The CDR3 has 16 residues. This chain's CDR3 is CASSLSTDTGGRGYTF. CDR3 nucleotides: TGTGCCAGCAGCTTATCCACGGATACAGGGGGCCGTGGCTACACCTTC.

The J gene is TRBJ2-1, the V gene TRBV2; 9 nucleotides line up with TRBD2. V lost 5 bases, J lost 7 bases, and 6 bases stayed unmatched. Germline CDR1 is SNHLY and CDR2 is FYNNEI. The CDR3 covers 14 residues. CDR3 sequence (DNA): TGTGCCAGCAGTATGGCGGGAGGGCCGAATGAGCAGTTCTTC. It codes for CASSMAGGPNEQFF. Full variable domain (missing parts from reference TRBV2 and TRBJ2-1): EPEVTQTPSHQVTQMGQEVILRCVPISNHLYFYWYRQILGQKVEFLVSFYNNEISEKSEIFDDQFSVERPDGSNFTLKIRSTKLEDSAMYFCASSMAGGPNEQFFGPGTRLTVL.

This chain joins TRBV2 and TRBJ2-5; TRBD2 matches 7 bases. This CDR3 is 14 amino acids long. Trimming cost V 8 bases and J 2 bases; bases outside gene matches: 8. Germline V CDR1 and CDR2: SNHLY, FYNNEI. CDR3: CASEASGLQETQYF. CDR3 bases: TGTGCCAGCGAGGCTAGCGGATTACAAGAGACCCAGTACTTC.

The chain employs TRBV4-1 and TRBJ1-2; the match to TRBD1 covers 8 bases. Unmatched junction bases numbered 21, after V lost 5 bases and J lost 7 bases. In germline, CDR1 is MGHRA, CDR2 YSYEKL. There are 18 residues in the CDR3. CDR3 nucleotides: TGCGCCAGCAGCGACACGGACAGGGACCGGTCCGATACATCTGGCTACACCTTC. It codes for CASSDTDRDRSDTSGYTF.

The rearrangement links TRBV28 to TRBJ1-2, with TRBD1 identical over 8 bases. The germline CDR1 and CDR2 sequences are MDHEN and SYDVKM. After removal of 5 bases from V and 7 bases from J, the junction contained 15 bases not matched to a gene. The CDR3 runs to 16 residues. The chain's CDR3 is CASSPLGQGPASGYTF. In nucleotides, the CDR3 is TGTGCCAGCAGTCCCCTCGGACAGGGTCCGGCGAGTGGCTACACCTTC.